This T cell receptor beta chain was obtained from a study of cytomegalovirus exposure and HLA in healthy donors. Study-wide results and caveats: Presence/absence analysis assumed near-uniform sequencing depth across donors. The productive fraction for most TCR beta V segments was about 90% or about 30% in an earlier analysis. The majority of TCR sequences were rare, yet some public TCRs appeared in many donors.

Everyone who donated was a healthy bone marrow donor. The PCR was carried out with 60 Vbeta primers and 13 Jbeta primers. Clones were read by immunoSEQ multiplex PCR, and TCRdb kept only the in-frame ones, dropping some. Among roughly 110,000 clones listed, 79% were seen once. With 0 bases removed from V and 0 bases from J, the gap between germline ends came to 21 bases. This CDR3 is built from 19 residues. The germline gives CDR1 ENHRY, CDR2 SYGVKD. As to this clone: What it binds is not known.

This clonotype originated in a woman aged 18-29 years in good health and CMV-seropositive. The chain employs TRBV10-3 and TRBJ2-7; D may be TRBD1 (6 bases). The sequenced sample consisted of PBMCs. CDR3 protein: CAISESRPAGVGDSYEQYF. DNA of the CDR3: TGTGCCATCAGTGAGTCGAGGCCTGCAGGGGTAGGGGACTCCTACGAGCAGTACTTC.